The clone carrying this TCR beta chain was seen a few times. This entry belongs to a study of blood T cell repertoires in COVID-19. Turning to the study itself: Material from acute and convalescent COVID-19 was sourced from the United States, Italy and Spain.

J lost 2 bases, V lost 4 bases, and 3 bases had no gene match. CDR1 is ENHRY, CDR2 SYGVKD, per germline. The CDR3 totals 15 residues. As originally analysed: Reference gene primer amplification gave estimated nucleated cell counts. The table came from immunoSEQ multiplex PCR; TCRdb's copy has only in-frame clones and leaves some out. V and J calls and clone size are given by that table; D and trimming were obtained from the DNA. The data show about 190,000 clones, less than 85% seen once. This chain joins TRBV10-3 and TRBJ2-3; the match to TRBD1 covers 10 bases. The receptor was isolated from a woman in her 30s who had recovered from COVID-19. Sequenced: PBMCs or T cells enriched from blood (not recorded which). In nucleotides, the CDR3 is TGTGCCATCAGTGGGGGGACAGGGGCCACAGATACGCAGTATTTT. Its protein is CAISGGTGATDTQYF.